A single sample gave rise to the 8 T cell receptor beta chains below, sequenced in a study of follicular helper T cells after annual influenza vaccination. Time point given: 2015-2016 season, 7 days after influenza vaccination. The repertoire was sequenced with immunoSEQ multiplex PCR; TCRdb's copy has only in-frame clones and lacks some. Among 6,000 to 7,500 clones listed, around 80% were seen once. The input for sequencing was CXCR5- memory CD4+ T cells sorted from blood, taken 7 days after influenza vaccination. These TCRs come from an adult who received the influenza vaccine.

In DNA form, the CDR3 reads TGTGCCAGCAGTTACACGACTAGCGCAGATACGCAGTATTTT. Translating gives CASSYTTSADTQYF. This chain joins TRBV6-5 and TRBJ2-3; 8 bases align to TRBD2. The junction had 2 bases not matched to a gene; V was cut back by 2 bases and J by 4 bases. The germline CDR1 and CDR2 sequences are MNHEY and SVGAGI. This CDR3 has 14 residues.

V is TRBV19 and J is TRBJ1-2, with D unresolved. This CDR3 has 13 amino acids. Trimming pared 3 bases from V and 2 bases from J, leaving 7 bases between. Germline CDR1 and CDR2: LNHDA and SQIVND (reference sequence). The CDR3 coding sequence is TGTGCCAGTAGTATGGAGGACAACTATGGCTACACCTTC. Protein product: CASSMEDNYGYTF. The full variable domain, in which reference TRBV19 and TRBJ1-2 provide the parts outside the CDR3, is DGGITQSPKYLFRKEGQNVTLSCEQNLNHDAMYWYRQDPGQGLRLIYYSQIVNDFQKGDIAEGYSVSREKKESFPLTVTSAQKNPTAFYLCASSMEDNYGYTFGSGTRLTVV.

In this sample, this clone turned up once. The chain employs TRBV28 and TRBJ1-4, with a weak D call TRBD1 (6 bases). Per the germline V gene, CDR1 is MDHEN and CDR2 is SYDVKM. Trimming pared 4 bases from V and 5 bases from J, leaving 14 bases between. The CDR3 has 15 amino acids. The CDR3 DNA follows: TGTGCCAGCAGTTCCCAAACAGGGCTCAATGAAAAACTGTTTTTT. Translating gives CASSSQTGLNEKLFF.

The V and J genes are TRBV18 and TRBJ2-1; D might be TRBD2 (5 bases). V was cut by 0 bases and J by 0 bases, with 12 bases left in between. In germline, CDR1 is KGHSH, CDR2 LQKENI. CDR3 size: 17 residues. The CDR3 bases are TGTGCCAGCTCACCACCGGGGATAGCGAGCTCCTACAATGAGCAGTTCTTC. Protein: CASSPPGIASSYNEQFF. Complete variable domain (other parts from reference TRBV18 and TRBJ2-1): NAGVMQNPRHLVRRRGQEARLRCSPMKGHSHVYWYRQLPEEGLKFMVYLQKENIIDESGMPKERFSAEFPKEGPSILRIQQVVRGDSAAYFCASSPPGIASSYNEQFFGPGTRLTVL.

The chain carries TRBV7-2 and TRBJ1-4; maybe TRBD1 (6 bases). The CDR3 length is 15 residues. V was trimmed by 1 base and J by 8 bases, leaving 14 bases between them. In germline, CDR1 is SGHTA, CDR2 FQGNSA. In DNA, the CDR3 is TGTGCCAGCAGCTTAGAAGGGGGGTATTACGAAAAACTGTTTTTT. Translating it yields CASSLEGGYYEKLFF.

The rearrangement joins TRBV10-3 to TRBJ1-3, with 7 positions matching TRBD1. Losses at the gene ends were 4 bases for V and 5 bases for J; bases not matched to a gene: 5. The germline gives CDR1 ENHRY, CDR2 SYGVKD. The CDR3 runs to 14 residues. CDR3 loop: CAISVERGRNTIYF. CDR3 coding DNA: TGTGCCATCAGTGTCGAGAGGGGGCGAAACACCATATATTTT.

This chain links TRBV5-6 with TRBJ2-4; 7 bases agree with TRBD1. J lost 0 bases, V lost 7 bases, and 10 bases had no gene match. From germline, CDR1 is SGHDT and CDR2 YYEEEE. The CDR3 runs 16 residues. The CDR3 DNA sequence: TGTGCCAGCTTAGCACAGGGGACCTTAGCCAAAAACATTCAGTACTTC. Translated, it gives CASLAQGTLAKNIQYF.

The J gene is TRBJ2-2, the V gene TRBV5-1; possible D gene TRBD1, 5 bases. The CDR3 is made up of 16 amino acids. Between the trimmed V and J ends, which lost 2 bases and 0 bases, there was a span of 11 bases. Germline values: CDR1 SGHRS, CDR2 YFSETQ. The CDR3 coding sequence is TGCGCCAGCAGCTTAGGGGCGCGTGCGAACACCGGGGAGCTGTTTTTT. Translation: CASSLGARANTGELFF.